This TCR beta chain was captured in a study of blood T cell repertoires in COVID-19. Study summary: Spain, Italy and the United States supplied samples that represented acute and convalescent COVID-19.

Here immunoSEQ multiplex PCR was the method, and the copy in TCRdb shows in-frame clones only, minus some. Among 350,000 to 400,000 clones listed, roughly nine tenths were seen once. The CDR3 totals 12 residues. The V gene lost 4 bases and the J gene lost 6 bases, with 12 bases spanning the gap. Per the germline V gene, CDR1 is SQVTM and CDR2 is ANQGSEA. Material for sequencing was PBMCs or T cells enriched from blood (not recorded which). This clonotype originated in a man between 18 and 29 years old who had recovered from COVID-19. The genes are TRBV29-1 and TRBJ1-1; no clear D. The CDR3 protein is CSVGSARAEAFF. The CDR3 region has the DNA TGCAGCGTTGGATCTGCGAGGGCTGAAGCTTTCTTT.